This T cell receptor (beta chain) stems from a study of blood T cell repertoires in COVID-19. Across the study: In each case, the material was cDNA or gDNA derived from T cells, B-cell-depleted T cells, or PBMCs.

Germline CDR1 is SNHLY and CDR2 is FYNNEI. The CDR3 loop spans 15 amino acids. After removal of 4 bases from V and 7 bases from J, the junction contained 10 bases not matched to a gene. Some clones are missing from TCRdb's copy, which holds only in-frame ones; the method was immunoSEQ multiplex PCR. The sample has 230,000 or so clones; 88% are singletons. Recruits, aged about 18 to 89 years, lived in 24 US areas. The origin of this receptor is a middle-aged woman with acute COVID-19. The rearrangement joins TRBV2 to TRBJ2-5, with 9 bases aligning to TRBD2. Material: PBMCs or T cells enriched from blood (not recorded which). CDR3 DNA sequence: TGTGCCAGCAGTGTTGGTAGCGGGGGCTCAGGGACCCAGTACTTC. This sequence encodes CASSVGSGGSGTQYF. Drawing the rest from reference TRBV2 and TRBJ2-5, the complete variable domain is EPEVTQTPSHQVTQMGQEVILRCVPISNHLYFYWYRQILGQKVEFLVSFYNNEISEKSEIFDDQFSVERPDGSNFTLKIRSTKLEDSAMYFCASSVGSGGSGTQYFGPGTRLLVL.